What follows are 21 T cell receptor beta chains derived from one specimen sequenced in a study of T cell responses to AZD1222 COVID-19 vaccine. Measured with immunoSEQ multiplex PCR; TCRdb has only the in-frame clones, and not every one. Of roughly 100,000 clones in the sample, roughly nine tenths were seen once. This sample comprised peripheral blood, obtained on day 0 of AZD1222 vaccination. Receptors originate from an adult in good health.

The DNA for the CDR3 is TGTGCCAGCAGCGGACAGGGGGGGAATCAGCCCCAGCATTTT. This encodes CASSGQGGNQPQHF. The chain uses TRBV2 and TRBJ1-5, with 10 bases identical to TRBD1. J was trimmed by 4 bases and V by 6 bases; bases with no gene match: 3. CDR3 length equals 14 residues. CDR1 and CDR2 from the germline V gene are SNHLY and FYNNEI.

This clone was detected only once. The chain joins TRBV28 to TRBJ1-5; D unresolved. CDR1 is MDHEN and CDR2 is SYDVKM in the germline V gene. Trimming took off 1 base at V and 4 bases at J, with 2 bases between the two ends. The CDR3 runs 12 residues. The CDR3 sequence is CASSLLNQPQHF. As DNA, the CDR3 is TGTGCCAGCAGTTTATTGAATCAGCCCCAGCATTTT.

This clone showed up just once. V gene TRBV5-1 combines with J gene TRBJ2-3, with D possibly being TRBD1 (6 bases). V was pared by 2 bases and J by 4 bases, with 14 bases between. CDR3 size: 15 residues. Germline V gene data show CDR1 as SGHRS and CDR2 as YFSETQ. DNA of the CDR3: TGCGCCAGCAGCTTATCTGGGGGCCACGCAGATACGCAGTATTTT. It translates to CASSLSGGHADTQYF.

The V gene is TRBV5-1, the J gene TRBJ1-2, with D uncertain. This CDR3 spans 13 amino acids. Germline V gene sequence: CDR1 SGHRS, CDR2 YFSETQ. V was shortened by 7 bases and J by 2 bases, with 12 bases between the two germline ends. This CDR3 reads CASGILDNYGYTF. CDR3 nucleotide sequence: TGCGCCAGCGGAATCTTGGACAACTATGGCTACACCTTC.

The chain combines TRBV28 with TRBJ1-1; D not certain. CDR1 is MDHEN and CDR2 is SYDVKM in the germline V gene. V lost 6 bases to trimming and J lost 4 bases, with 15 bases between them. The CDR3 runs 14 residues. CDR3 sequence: CASSPGSRSTEAFF. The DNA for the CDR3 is TGTGCCAGCAGCCCTGGGTCTCGGAGCACTGAAGCTTTCTTT.

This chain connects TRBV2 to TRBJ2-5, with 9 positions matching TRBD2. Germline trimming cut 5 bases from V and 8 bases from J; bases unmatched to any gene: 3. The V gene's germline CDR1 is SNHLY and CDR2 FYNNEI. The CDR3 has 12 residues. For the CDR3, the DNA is TGTGCCAGCAGTCCAGGGACTAGCACCCAGTACTTC. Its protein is CASSPGTSTQYF.

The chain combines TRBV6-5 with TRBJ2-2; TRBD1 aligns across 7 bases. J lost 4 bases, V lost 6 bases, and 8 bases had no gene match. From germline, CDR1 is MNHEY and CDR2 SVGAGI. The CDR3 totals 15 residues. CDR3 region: CASSPPGQATGELFF. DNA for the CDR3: TGTGCCAGCAGCCCCCCTGGACAGGCCACCGGGGAGCTGTTTTTT.

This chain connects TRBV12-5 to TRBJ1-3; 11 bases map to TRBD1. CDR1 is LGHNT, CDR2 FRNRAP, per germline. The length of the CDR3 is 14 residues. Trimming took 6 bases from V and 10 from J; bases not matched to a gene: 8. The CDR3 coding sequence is TGTGCTAGTGGCCGCGGACAGGGGGCGGGTACCATATATTTT. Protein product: CASGRGQGAGTIYF.

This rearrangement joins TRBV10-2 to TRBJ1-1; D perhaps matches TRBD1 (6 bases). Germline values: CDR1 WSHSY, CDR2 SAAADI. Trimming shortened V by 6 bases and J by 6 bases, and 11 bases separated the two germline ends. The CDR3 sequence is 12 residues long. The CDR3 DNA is TGCGCCAGCAGCTCAGGGGACCCTGAAGCTTTCTTT. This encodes CASSSGDPEAFF.

The CDR3 bases are TGTGCCAGCAGTTTTGTTCCGGCTGGTGAAGCTTTCTTT. It encodes CASSFVPAGEAFF. The rearrangement links TRBV12-3 or TRBV12-4 to TRBJ1-1; D not resolved. CDR3 size: 13 residues. Trimming left V 3 bases short and J 7 bases short, with 12 bases between.

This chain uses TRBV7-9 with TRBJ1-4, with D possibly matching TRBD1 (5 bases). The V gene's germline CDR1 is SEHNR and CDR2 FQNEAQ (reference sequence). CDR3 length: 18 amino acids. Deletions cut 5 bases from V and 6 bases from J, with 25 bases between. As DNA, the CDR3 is TGTGCCAGCAGCCCCAATCGGGGAGGGCTGGGAGGGGATGAAAAACTGTTTTTT. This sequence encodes CASSPNRGGLGGDEKLFF.

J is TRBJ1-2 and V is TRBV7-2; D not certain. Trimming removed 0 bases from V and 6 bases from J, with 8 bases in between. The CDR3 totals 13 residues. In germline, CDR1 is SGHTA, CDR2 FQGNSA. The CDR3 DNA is TGTGCCAGCAGCTTAGCAGGGTTAAATGGCTACACCTTC. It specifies CASSLAGLNGYTF.

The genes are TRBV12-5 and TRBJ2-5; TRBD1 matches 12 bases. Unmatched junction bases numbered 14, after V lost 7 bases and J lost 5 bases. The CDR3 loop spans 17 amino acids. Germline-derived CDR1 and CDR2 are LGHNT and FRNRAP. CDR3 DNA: TGTGCTAGTGCCTCAAGATGGGACAGGGGGCTGGGGGAGACCCAGTACTTC. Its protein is CASASRWDRGLGETQYF.

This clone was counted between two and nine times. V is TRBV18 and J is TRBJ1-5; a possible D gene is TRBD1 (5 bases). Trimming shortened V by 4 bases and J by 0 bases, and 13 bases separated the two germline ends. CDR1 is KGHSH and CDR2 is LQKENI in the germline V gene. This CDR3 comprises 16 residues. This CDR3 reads CASSLGTADSNQPQHF. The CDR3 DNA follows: TGTGCCAGCTCACTCGGGACGGCTGATAGCAATCAGCCCCAGCATTTT.

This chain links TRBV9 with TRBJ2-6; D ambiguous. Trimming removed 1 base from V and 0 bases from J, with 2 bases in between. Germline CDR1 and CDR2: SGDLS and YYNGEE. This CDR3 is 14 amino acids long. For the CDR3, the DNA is TGTGCCAGCAGCGTATACTCTGGGGCCAACGTCCTGACTTTC. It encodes CASSVYSGANVLTF.

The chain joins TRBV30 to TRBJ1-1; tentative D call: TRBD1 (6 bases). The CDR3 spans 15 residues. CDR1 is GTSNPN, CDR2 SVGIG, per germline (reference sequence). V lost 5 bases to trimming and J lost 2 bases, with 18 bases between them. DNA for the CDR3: TGTGCCTGGTACAGGGTGGGGGGTTCCAACACTGAAGCTTTCTTT. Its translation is CAWYRVGGSNTEAFF.

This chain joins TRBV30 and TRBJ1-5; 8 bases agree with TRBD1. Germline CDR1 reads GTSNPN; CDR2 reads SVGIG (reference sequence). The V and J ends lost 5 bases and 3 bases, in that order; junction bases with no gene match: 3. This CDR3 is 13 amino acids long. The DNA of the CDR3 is TGTGCCTGGGGACAGGGAAACAATCAGCCCCAGCATTTT. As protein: CAWGQGNNQPQHF.

The CDR3 DNA sequence: TGTGCCAGCAGCGCCGACATCACCTACGAGCAGTACTTC. Protein sequence: CASSADITYEQYF. The rearrangement uses TRBV9 and TRBJ2-7; D is unclear. The CDR3 is 13 residues long. V gave up 3 bases and J gave up 2 bases, with 9 bases separating them. The V gene's germline CDR1 is SGDLS and CDR2 YYNGEE.

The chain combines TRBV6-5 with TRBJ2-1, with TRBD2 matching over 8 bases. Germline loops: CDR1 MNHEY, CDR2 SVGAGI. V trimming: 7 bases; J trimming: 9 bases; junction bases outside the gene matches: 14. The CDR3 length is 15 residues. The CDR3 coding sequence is TGTGCCAGCAATGTTGCCGGGGGGGGTTTAGGTGAGCAGTTCTTC. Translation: CASNVAGGGLGEQFF.

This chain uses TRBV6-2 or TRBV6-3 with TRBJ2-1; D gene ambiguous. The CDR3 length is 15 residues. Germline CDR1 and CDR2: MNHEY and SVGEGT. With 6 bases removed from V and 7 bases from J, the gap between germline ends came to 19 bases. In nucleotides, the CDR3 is TGTGCCAGCAGCCCCCCGGCCCAGGTGAAAAATGAGCAGTTCTTC. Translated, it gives CASSPPAQVKNEQFF.

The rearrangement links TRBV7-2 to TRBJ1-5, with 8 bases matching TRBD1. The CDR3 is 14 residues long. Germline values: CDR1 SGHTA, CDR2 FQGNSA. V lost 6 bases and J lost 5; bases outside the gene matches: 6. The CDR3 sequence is CASSGQGRDQPQHF. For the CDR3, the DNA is TGTGCCAGCAGTGGACAGGGCCGCGATCAGCCCCAGCATTTT.